Listed here are 28 T cell receptor beta chains from one sample, sequenced in a study of T cells after yellow fever vaccination. TCRdb called the 5' RACE reads again in MiXCR, with one record for every CDR3 protein. The sample contains roughly 250,000 distinct CDR3 sequences, 10% to 15% of which appear only once. This material consisted of CD4+ T cells sorted from PBMCs, taken 45 days after the yellow fever booster vaccination. These receptors were collected from a young man who received the YFV17D yellow fever vaccine.

This clonotype has just a few counts. This chain uses TRBV5-6 with TRBJ1-2, with D unclear. Germline V lookup: CDR1 SGHDT, CDR2 YYEEEE. This CDR3 is built from 11 residues. V lost 4 bases, J lost 5 bases, and 6 bases lay in between. The CDR3 loop is CASSREYGYTF. DNA of the CDR3: TGTGCCAGCAGCCGAGAGTATGGCTACACCTTC.

This clonotype was detected a few times. This rearrangement joins TRBV12-3 or TRBV12-4 to TRBJ2-3; D call uncertain. The CDR3 length is 13 residues. With 7 bases removed from V and 0 bases from J, the gap between germline ends came to 8 bases. For the CDR3, the DNA is TGTGCCAGCACCCTCAGGAGCACAGATACGCAGTATTTT. It specifies CASTLRSTDTQYF.

The chain has TRBV12-3 or TRBV12-4 and TRBJ2-2; 9 bases are shared with TRBD1. The CDR3 sequence is 14 residues long. J gave up 6 bases and V 6 bases, and 5 bases lay outside the gene matches. CDR3 loop: CASSRQGVAGELFF. CDR3 DNA sequence: TGTGCCAGCAGCCGACAGGGGGTTGCCGGGGAGCTGTTTTTT.

This clonotype appeared a few times. This chain joins TRBV18 and TRBJ1-1, with 8 bases fitting TRBD1. V trimming: 6 bases; J trimming: 1 base; junction bases outside the gene matches: 10. The CDR3 loop spans 16 amino acids. Germline lookup yields CDR1 KGHSH and CDR2 LQKENI. DNA for the CDR3: TGTGCCAGCTCGCCCCGGACAGGGTTGGGGAACACTGAAGCTTTCTTT. It yields the protein CASSPRTGLGNTEAFF. The entire variable domain, with the rest obtained from reference TRBV18 and TRBJ1-1, is as follows: NAGVMQNPRHLVRRRGQEARLRCSPMKGHSHVYWYRQLPEEGLKFMVYLQKENIIDESGMPKERFSAEFPKEGPSILRIQQVVRGDSAAYFCASSPRTGLGNTEAFFGQGTRLTVV.

The V call is TRBV6-5, the J call TRBJ1-4; D remains unclear. The CDR3 has 13 residues. The V end lost 4 bases, the J end lost 7 bases, and 10 bases lay between the germline ends. Germline lookup yields CDR1 MNHEY and CDR2 SVGAGI. DNA of the CDR3: TGTGCCAGCAGTTCCCTTAGCGGTGAAAAACTGTTTTTT. This sequence encodes CASSSLSGEKLFF.

CDR3 protein: CASSEAALRSSYNEQFF. DNA of the CDR3: TGTGCCAGCAGTGAAGCAGCGCTTAGAAGCTCCTACAATGAGCAGTTCTTC. V and J are TRBV6-1 and TRBJ2-1; D gene uncertain. From germline, CDR1 is MNHNS and CDR2 SASEGT. V was trimmed by 0 bases and J by 0 bases, leaving 12 bases between them. The CDR3 is 17 residues long.

This clonotype was observed a few times. The chain combines TRBV7-9 with TRBJ2-1; TRBD1 agrees at 9 bases. The trim removed 7 bases at V and 6 bases at J, leaving 10 bases unmatched. CDR1 SEHNR and CDR2 FQNEAQ come from the germline V gene (reference sequence). The CDR3 has 15 amino acids. The CDR3 bases are TGTGCCAGCACCTCATGGGACAGGGATACCAATGAGCAGTTCTTC. Translated: CASTSWDRDTNEQFF. The whole variable domain, filled in from reference TRBV7-9 and TRBJ2-1, reads DTGVSQNPRHKITKRGQNVTFRCDPISEHNRLYWYRQTLGQGPEFLTYFQNEAQLEKSRLLSDRFSAERPKGSFSTLEIQRTEQGDSAMYLCASTSWDRDTNEQFFGPGTRLTVL.

The chain links TRBV5-3 to TRBJ2-3; a possible D gene is TRBD2 (6 bases). TRBV5-3 is labeled an ORF, and its function is uncertain. Trimming took off 3 bases at V and 4 bases at J, with 18 bases between the two ends. The CDR3 covers 16 residues. The CDR3 loop reads CARSYGTYGSADTQYF. The CDR3 nucleotides read TGTGCCAGAAGCTACGGGACTTACGGATCCGCAGATACGCAGTATTTT.

V and J are TRBV6-1 and TRBJ2-7; 7 bases are a match to TRBD2. CDR1 is MNHNS, CDR2 SASEGT, per germline. The V and J ends lost 6 bases and 4 bases, in that order; junction bases with no gene match: 6. There are 13 residues in the CDR3. CDR3 sequence reads: CASSQPGGYEQYF. The DNA of the CDR3 is TGTGCCAGCAGCCAACCGGGAGGATACGAGCAGTACTTC.

V is TRBV19 and J is TRBJ1-2; the D is unclear. This CDR3 is built from 14 residues. The ends were cut back, 6 bases at V and 4 bases at J, with 15 bases in the middle. CDR1 and CDR2 from the germline V gene are LNHDA and SQIVND (reference sequence). The CDR3 DNA follows: TGTGCCAGTAGGTTTCCCAATCGGGGCTATGGCTACACCTTC. Protein: CASRFPNRGYGYTF.

The V call is TRBV10-3, the J call TRBJ2-1, with 7 bases fitting TRBD2. CDR3 length equals 15 residues. J was trimmed by 7 bases and V by 1 base; bases with no gene match: 7. Germline lookup yields CDR1 ENHRY and CDR2 SYGVKD. The CDR3 nucleotides are TGTGCCATCAGTGAGTTCGAGCGGGATAAGAATGAGCAGTTCTTC. Translating it yields CAISEFERDKNEQFF.

This clonotype was counted ten times or more. The CDR3 protein is CASSFGLAGAGELFF. The CDR3 DNA sequence: TGTGCCAGCAGCTTCGGACTAGCCGGCGCCGGGGAGCTGTTTTTT. The J gene is TRBJ2-2, the V gene TRBV7-6; 8 nucleotides align to TRBD2. Germline V gene data show CDR1 as SGHVS and CDR2 as FNYEAQ. Losses at the gene ends were 3 bases for V and 6 bases for J; bases not matched to a gene: 6. This CDR3 has 15 residues.

This clonotype was detected many times. The V gene is TRBV28, the J gene TRBJ2-1; 8 nucleotides agree with TRBD1. In germline, CDR1 is MDHEN, CDR2 SYDVKM. The CDR3 is 15 residues long. The V and J ends lost 3 bases and 10 bases, in that order; junction bases with no gene match: 11. The CDR3 bases are TGTGCCAGCAGTTTGAGTTCGCAGGGGGCGAAGGAGCAGTTCTTC. Translating it yields CASSLSSQGAKEQFF.

V is TRBV20-1 and J is TRBJ1-1; D remains ambiguous. This CDR3 is built from 13 residues. V lost 5 bases and J 1 base, leaving 11 bases between the germline ends. The germline gives CDR1 DFQATT, CDR2 SNEGSKA (reference sequence). The CDR3, as DNA: TGCAGTGCTGGATTCACAGAGAACACTGAAGCTTTCTTT. It specifies CSAGFTENTEAFF.

This clonotype has more than one count but fewer than ten. The gene calls are TRBV20-1 and TRBJ2-5; no reliable D call. Per germline, CDR1 DFQATT and CDR2 SNEGSKA (reference sequence). The length of the CDR3 is 11 residues. V lost 3 bases to trimming and J lost 4 bases, with 6 bases between them. The CDR3, as DNA: TGCAGTGCTAGCGACCCAGAGACCCAGTACTTC. It translates to CSASDPETQYF.

This clonotype was seen a handful of times. V and J are TRBV7-2 and TRBJ2-5; 7 nucleotides align to TRBD1. V lost 8 bases to trimming and J lost 5 bases; unmatched junction nucleotides: 14. The germline V gene encodes CDR1 SGHTA and CDR2 FQGNSA. There are 15 residues in the CDR3. CDR3: CASGPGTVRRETQYF. The CDR3 bases are TGTGCCAGCGGACCCGGGACAGTGAGGCGTGAGACCCAGTACTTC. Full variable domain (missing parts from reference TRBV7-2 and TRBJ2-5): GAGVSQSPSNKVTEKGKDVELRCDPISGHTALYWYRQSLGQGLEFLIYFQGNSAPDKSGLPSDRFSAERTGGSVSTLTIQRTQQEDSAVYLCASGPGTVRRETQYFGPGTRLLVL.

V usage is TRBV7-2 and J usage is TRBJ2-1; 14 bases map to TRBD2. J was trimmed by 9 bases and V by 4 bases; bases with no gene match: 2. CDR3 size: 14 residues. CDR1 SGHTA and CDR2 FQGNSA come from the germline V gene. The CDR3 reads CASSSGLAGVEQFF. The CDR3 nucleotides are TGTGCCAGCAGCTCGGGACTAGCGGGAGTTGAGCAGTTCTTC.

The chain is built from TRBV19 and TRBJ2-1; D unclear. There are 14 residues in the CDR3. Trimming took off 6 bases at V and 0 bases at J, with 9 bases between the two ends. In germline, CDR1 is LNHDA, CDR2 SQIVND (reference sequence). The CDR3 here is CASRREASYNEQFF. The CDR3 bases are TGTGCCAGTAGGCGAGAGGCCTCCTACAATGAGCAGTTCTTC.

This clonotype was detected only a few times. The chain employs TRBV29-1 and TRBJ2-7; possibly TRBD1 for D (5 bases). Trimming left V 4 bases short and J 2 bases short, with 9 bases between. CDR3 size: 12 residues. Germline V gene lookup returns CDR1 SQVTM and CDR2 ANQGSEA. The CDR3 protein is CSVVAGTYEQYF. The CDR3 DNA reads as TGCAGCGTTGTGGCAGGGACCTACGAGCAGTACTTC.

This clonotype was detected a few times. V usage is TRBV20-1 and J usage is TRBJ2-1; D perhaps matches TRBD1 (7 bases). Germline CDR1 DFQATT, CDR2 SNEGSKA (reference sequence). This CDR3 is built from 16 residues. The germline V and J ends were trimmed by 2 bases and 2 bases, with 16 bases remaining between them. The CDR3 sequence: CSARSWQGGTYNEQFF. CDR3 in DNA: TGCAGTGCTAGATCTTGGCAGGGGGGTACCTACAATGAGCAGTTCTTC.

The rearrangement uses TRBV10-3 and TRBJ2-3; D not resolved. The germline CDR1 and CDR2 sequences are ENHRY and SYGVKD. The CDR3 totals 13 residues. V was shortened by 10 bases and J by 0 bases, with 11 bases between the two germline ends. The CDR3 loop reads CATRTASTDTQYF. DNA of the CDR3: TGTGCCACGCGCACCGCTAGCACAGATACGCAGTATTTT.

This clonotype was picked up a small number of times. This sequence joins TRBV20-1 and TRBJ2-7; D is unresolved. The CDR3 length is 14 residues. The germline CDR1 and CDR2 sequences are DFQATT and SNEGSKA (reference sequence). With 3 bases removed from V and 0 bases from J, the gap between germline ends came to 12 bases. The CDR3 DNA reads TGCAGTGCTAGCTCGCCCGGACCCTCCTACGAGCAGTACTTC. It specifies CSASSPGPSYEQYF.

This clonotype was seen only a few times. The V and J genes are TRBV4-3 and TRBJ2-7; D not certain. The CDR3 length is 15 residues. The V end lost 0 bases, the J end lost 4 bases, and 13 bases lay between the germline ends. Germline-derived CDR1 and CDR2 are LGHNA and YSLEER. As DNA, the CDR3 is TGCGCCAGCAGCCAAGAGTTACGACGCGATTACGAGCAGTACTTC. It yields the protein CASSQELRRDYEQYF.

The chain recombines TRBV7-2 with TRBJ1-5; tentatively, D is TRBD1 (5 bases). V lost 0 bases to trimming and J lost 4 bases, with 10 bases between them. This CDR3 has 15 residues. The germline gives CDR1 SGHTA, CDR2 FQGNSA. The CDR3 protein is CASSLARAGNQPQHF. For the CDR3, the DNA is TGTGCCAGCAGCTTAGCCAGAGCAGGGAATCAGCCCCAGCATTTT.

This clonotype was seen a few times. The rearrangement uses TRBV5-1 and TRBJ2-6, with D uncertain. V lost 6 bases and J 0 bases, leaving 10 bases between the germline ends. Germline CDR1 and CDR2: SGHRS and YFSETQ. CDR3 length equals 15 residues. The CDR3 nucleotides read TGCGCCAGCACCGTCGTTACCTCTGGGGCCAACGTCCTGACTTTC. As protein: CASTVVTSGANVLTF. The whole variable domain, remainder taken from reference TRBV5-1 and TRBJ2-6, is KAGVTQTPRYLIKTRGQQVTLSCSPISGHRSVSWYQQTPGQGLQFLFEYFSETQRNKGNFPGRFSGRQFSNSRSEMNVSTLELGDSALYLCASTVVTSGANVLTFGAGSRLTVL.

This clonotype showed up many times. This chain links TRBV6-1 with TRBJ2-5; TRBD2 is a possible D gene (6 bases). CDR1 MNHNS and CDR2 SASEGT come from the germline V gene. The CDR3 runs to 16 residues. V lost 7 bases, J lost 3 bases, and 21 bases lay in between. CDR3 in amino acids: CASTSPRGTSKETQYF. In DNA form, the CDR3 reads TGTGCCAGCACCTCCCCTAGGGGTACTAGCAAAGAGACCCAGTACTTC.

This chain joins TRBV20-1 and TRBJ2-5, with 7 nucleotides matching TRBD2. The CDR3 loop spans 12 amino acids. V was pared by 3 bases and J by 4 bases, with 2 bases of the junction left unmatched. Per the germline V gene, CDR1 is DFQATT and CDR2 is SNEGSKA (reference sequence). This CDR3 is CSASVAGETQYF. CDR3 coding DNA: TGCAGTGCTAGTGTAGCGGGAGAGACCCAGTACTTC.

In DNA form, the CDR3 reads TGTGCCAGCAATGGGGTCGGGACTAGCGTCTACGAGCAGTACTTC. Its translation is CASNGVGTSVYEQYF. The chain couples TRBV6-2 or TRBV6-3 to TRBJ2-7, with 10 bases identical to TRBD2. CDR3 length: 15 residues. Looked up from germline, CDR1 is MNHEY and CDR2 is SVGEGT. The ends lost 7 bases at V and 3 bases at J; junction bases unmatched: 9.